This T cell receptor (beta chain) was captured by sequencing in a study of identifying expanded T cells in peripheral blood. Study outcomes and limitations: Over two and four weeks, about 17 and 20 clones changed, versus roughly 1.1 between replicates.

Collection occurred without any documented infections or immune events in donors. Concerning this clone: What it binds is unknown.

Assay used: immunoSEQ multiplex PCR; TCRdb lists only in-frame clones, some missing. The sample contains around 100,000 clones, around 85% of which appear only once. Sequencing was done on a sample of blood. The TCR originated in a person aged 18 to 75 in good health.

The CDR3 DNA reads as TGTGCCAGCAGCTTAGGAACCAAAGGGGCAGATACGCAGTATTTT. Protein: CASSLGTKGADTQYF. The V and J genes are TRBV7-2 and TRBJ2-3, with D possibly being TRBD1 (5 bases). The V end lost 1 base, the J end lost 4 bases, and 12 bases lay between the germline ends. The CDR3 consists of 15 residues. The germline gives CDR1 SGHTA, CDR2 FQGNSA.